Shown below are 27 T cell receptor beta chains from a single sample sequenced in a study of response to subunit inactivated influenza vaccine. Each CDR3 protein gets one entry after TCRdb re-called the RT-PCR reads with MiXCR. The data show about 240,000 distinct CDR3 sequences, with 9.5% to 15% seen just once and 7.8% held by the top ten. Source: non-naive T cells sorted from PBMCs, taken 14 days before vaccination. These receptors came from a middle-aged man who received an inactivated influenza vaccine.

This clonotype was counted ten times or more. This chain uses TRBV2 with TRBJ2-2; D unclear. Germline V gene data show CDR1 as SNHLY and CDR2 as FYNNEI. This CDR3 has 12 residues. Trimming removed 9 bases from V and 2 bases from J, with 7 bases in between. The CDR3 region is CARESNTGELFF. For the CDR3, the DNA is TGTGCCAGGGAGAGTAACACCGGGGAGCTGTTTTTT.

This clonotype was picked up many times. This chain joins TRBV5-1 and TRBJ1-6; D perhaps matches TRBD1 (5 bases). The CDR3 consists of 17 residues. Trimming cost V 3 bases and J 0 bases, with 13 bases left between them. Looked up from germline, CDR1 is SGHRS and CDR2 is YFSETQ. CDR3 DNA sequence: TGCGCCAGCAGCTCGGGACTGCTAGACTCCTATAATTCACCCCTCCACTTT. Protein: CASSSGLLDSYNSPLHF.

The chain employs TRBV5-5 and TRBJ1-6; TRBD1 might be the D (6 bases). Trimming cost V 5 bases and J 7 bases, with 13 bases left between them. The germline gives CDR1 SGHKS, CDR2 YYEKEE (reference sequence). CDR3 length: 14 amino acids. CDR3 loop: CASRYRAGNSPLHF. For the CDR3, the DNA is TGTGCCAGCAGATACAGGGCAGGCAATTCACCCCTCCACTTT.

This clonotype was observed a handful of times. The CDR3 loop reads CSADLGNTGELFF. CDR3 sequence (DNA): TGCAGTGCCGATCTAGGAAACACCGGGGAGCTGTTTTTT. The chain couples TRBV20-1 to TRBJ2-2; D unclear. The CDR3 has 13 residues. The V and J ends lost 6 bases and 2 bases respectively, with 10 bases between them. Germline assignment: CDR1 DFQATT and CDR2 SNEGSKA (reference sequence).

The table lists this clonotype with a few counts. The V gene is TRBV6-2 or TRBV6-3, the J gene TRBJ2-3, with 14 bases identical to TRBD2. From germline, CDR1 is MNHEY and CDR2 SVGEGT. CDR3 size: 21 residues. V dropped 5 bases and J dropped 1; count of bases not matched to a gene: 17. For the CDR3, the DNA is TGTGCCAGCAGTCCCCGAGGGGTGACTAGCGGGAGGGCCGGACGCACAGATACGCAGTATTTT. The encoded protein is CASSPRGVTSGRAGRTDTQYF.

This clonotype was seen just once. The J gene is TRBJ2-7, the V gene TRBV7-9; TRBD2 might be the D (5 bases). This CDR3 is 16 amino acids long. Trimming cost V 3 bases and J 0 bases, with 15 bases left between them. CDR1 SEHNR and CDR2 FQNEAQ come from the germline V gene (reference sequence). This chain's CDR3 is CASSFDWGESSYEQYF. CDR3 bases: TGTGCCAGCAGCTTCGACTGGGGAGAAAGCTCCTACGAGCAGTACTTC.

This clonotype was recorded at least ten times. The chain recombines TRBV4-2 with TRBJ2-1; TRBD2 matches 9 bases. The length of the CDR3 is 15 residues. Germline V CDR1 and CDR2: LGHNA, YNFKEQ. Trimming cost V 4 bases and J 5 bases; bases outside gene matches: 6. The CDR3 region is CASSLKAGGNNEQFF. In nucleotides, the CDR3 is TGTGCCAGCAGCCTAAAAGCGGGAGGCAACAATGAGCAGTTCTTC.

This clonotype was observed a few times. This chain joins TRBV4-3 and TRBJ2-1; D is unresolved. Germline V gene sequence: CDR1 LGHNA, CDR2 YSLEER. This CDR3 has 15 residues. V was cut by 0 bases and J by 4 bases, with 10 bases left in between. CDR3 nucleotides: TGCGCCAGCAGCCAAGATCTTGGGCAATACAATGAGCAGTTCTTC. This gives the protein CASSQDLGQYNEQFF.

The sample holds a few counts of this clonotype. The chain carries TRBV3-1 and TRBJ1-3, with 9 bases lining up with TRBD1. The V segment lost 6 bases and the J segment 0 bases; nucleotides outside the gene matches: 6. Germline V gene data show CDR1 as LGHDT and CDR2 as YNNKEL (reference sequence). The CDR3 sequence is 16 residues long. The CDR3 DNA sequence: TGTGCCAGCAGACAACAGGGGGCCATCTCTGGAAACACCATATATTTT. Translating it yields CASRQQGAISGNTIYF.

This clonotype turned up a few times. The rearrangement links TRBV7-8 to TRBJ1-1, with a weak D call TRBD1 (6 bases). The germline CDR1 and CDR2 sequences are SGHVS and FQNEAQ. The CDR3 has 15 amino acids. V was clipped by 3 bases and J by 4 bases, with 15 bases between them. This chain's CDR3 is CASSFEVAGATEAFF. In nucleotides, the CDR3 is TGTGCCAGCAGCTTTGAGGTAGCAGGGGCCACTGAAGCTTTCTTT.

The V call is TRBV30, the J call TRBJ1-1, with TRBD1 matching over 8 bases. From germline, CDR1 is GTSNPN and CDR2 SVGIG (reference sequence). CDR3 size: 13 residues. The V gene end was trimmed by 0 bases and the J gene end by 5 bases; junction bases not matched to a gene: 2. The CDR3 protein is CAWSVQGETEAFF. The CDR3 nucleotides read TGTGCCTGGAGTGTACAGGGGGAAACTGAAGCTTTCTTT.

This clonotype was counted between two and nine times. This sequence joins TRBV4-2 and TRBJ1-3, with D uncertain. Trimming stripped 1 base from V and 1 base from J, with 8 bases between. CDR1 is LGHNA and CDR2 is YNFKEQ in the germline V gene. This CDR3 is built from 15 residues. The CDR3 region is CASSQGGGSGNTIYF. DNA for the CDR3: TGTGCCAGCAGCCAAGGGGGAGGTTCTGGAAACACCATATATTTT.

This clonotype was seen a handful of times. The CDR3 region is CSARDPQGSQPQHF. CDR3 nucleotide sequence: TGCAGTGCTAGAGACCCACAGGGTTCTCAGCCCCAGCATTTT. The V gene is TRBV20-1, the J gene TRBJ1-5, with D maybe TRBD1 (6 bases). The CDR3 is made up of 14 amino acids. V was clipped by 0 bases and J by 6 bases, with 12 bases between them. The germline V gene encodes CDR1 DFQATT and CDR2 SNEGSKA (reference sequence).

This clonotype came up a few times. The V gene is TRBV7-2, the J gene TRBJ1-2, with a possible D match to TRBD1 (5 bases). The CDR3 totals 14 residues. Germline CDR1 SGHTA, CDR2 FQGNSA. V gave up 1 base and J gave up 1 base, with 7 bases separating them. CDR3 residues: CASSLEGVNYGYTF. CDR3 coding DNA: TGTGCCAGCAGCTTAGAAGGGGTTAACTATGGCTACACCTTC.

The V and J genes are TRBV12-3 or TRBV12-4 and TRBJ1-5; TRBD1 is a possible D gene (6 bases). CDR3 length: 14 amino acids. Deletions cut 4 bases from V and 5 bases from J, with 12 bases between. CDR3 in amino acids: CASSSGDLYQPQHF. The CDR3 DNA is TGTGCCAGCAGTTCAGGGGACTTGTATCAGCCCCAGCATTTT.

This clonotype was detected many times. The rearrangement uses TRBV7-9 and TRBJ1-1; D is perhaps TRBD1 (6 bases). With 1 base removed from V and 11 bases from J, the gap between germline ends came to 14 bases. Looked up from germline, CDR1 is SEHNR and CDR2 is FQNEAQ (reference sequence). CDR3 length: 13 amino acids. In DNA, the CDR3 is TGTGCCAGCAGCTTAGGAGGGGGGAAGGATGCTTTCTTT. It specifies CASSLGGGKDAFF.

A few counts support this clonotype. The chain carries TRBV10-3 and TRBJ2-2, with 9 positions matching TRBD1. Germline V gene sequence: CDR1 ENHRY, CDR2 SYGVKD. Trimming at V came to 6 bases and at J to 7 bases, leaving 6 bases not matched to a gene. The CDR3 loop spans 14 amino acids. This CDR3 is CAISGQGSSGELFF. CDR3 DNA sequence: TGTGCCATCAGCGGACAGGGGAGCAGCGGGGAGCTGTTTTTT.

This clonotype was found a few times. The V gene is TRBV20-1, the J gene TRBJ2-7; 15 nucleotides align to TRBD2. V lost 4 bases, J lost 5 bases, and 12 bases stayed unmatched. This CDR3 comprises 17 residues. Germline-derived CDR1 and CDR2 are DFQATT and SNEGSKA (reference sequence). In DNA, the CDR3 is TGCAGTGCTACATCCAGGACTAGCGGGAGGGCCGGAAACGAGCAGTACTTC. Its translation is CSATSRTSGRAGNEQYF.

The chain recombines TRBV2 with TRBJ2-1; weak D call: TRBD1 (6 bases). CDR1 SNHLY and CDR2 FYNNEI come from the germline V gene. This CDR3 region has 12 residues. The V end was cut by 9 bases, the J end by 9 bases, with 15 bases between. In DNA, the CDR3 is TGTGCCAGTACCGAGACAGGAGGTGAGCAGTTCTTC. It yields the protein CASTETGGEQFF.

The V call is TRBV3-1, the J call TRBJ2-1; 14 bases match TRBD2. The CDR3 sequence is 16 residues long. Germline loops: CDR1 LGHDT, CDR2 YNNKEL (reference sequence). V gave up 3 bases and J gave up 9 bases; unmatched junction bases: 7. CDR3 sequence reads: CASSHGTSGGISEQFF. The CDR3 nucleotides are TGTGCCAGCAGCCACGGGACTAGCGGGGGTATCAGTGAGCAGTTCTTC.

The sample holds many counts of this clonotype. This chain links TRBV5-1 with TRBJ1-2; D call uncertain. The V end lost 0 bases, the J end lost 4 bases, and 10 bases lay between the germline ends. The V gene's germline CDR1 is SGHRS and CDR2 YFSETQ. The CDR3 extends over 14 amino acids. CDR3 residues: CASSLDAGTYGYTF. The CDR3, as DNA: TGCGCCAGCAGCTTGGATGCGGGAACCTATGGCTACACCTTC.

J is TRBJ1-2 and V is TRBV7-8; 10 positions match TRBD1. CDR1 SGHVS and CDR2 FQNEAQ come from the germline V gene. With 3 bases clipped from V and 7 bases from J, the junction kept 2 bases outside the gene matches. The CDR3 runs to 13 residues. This chain's CDR3 is CASSFDRGPGYTF. Here the CDR3 DNA reads TGTGCCAGCAGCTTCGACAGGGGGCCTGGCTACACCTTC.

This clonotype was seen a few times. The chain combines TRBV12-3 or TRBV12-4 with TRBJ2-6; D call uncertain. CDR3 size: 16 residues. Trimming left V 6 bases short and J 0 bases short, with 12 bases between. CDR3 in DNA: TGTGCCAGCAGCTCCACACCCGGCTCTGGGGCCAACGTCCTGACTTTC. It codes for CASSSTPGSGANVLTF.

The chain has TRBV20-1 and TRBJ2-7; TRBD1 aligns across 7 bases. V was pared by 3 bases and J by 3 bases, with 8 bases of the junction left unmatched. This CDR3 is 14 amino acids long. Germline CDR1 is DFQATT and CDR2 is SNEGSKA (reference sequence). This CDR3 reads CSASRGTVSYEQYF. The CDR3 region has the DNA TGCAGTGCTAGCAGGGGGACAGTGAGCTACGAGCAGTACTTC.

A single count supports this clonotype. The chain is built from TRBV4-2 and TRBJ2-7; 7 nucleotides match TRBD2. The V segment lost 5 bases and the J segment 0 bases; nucleotides outside the gene matches: 4. The CDR3 runs to 14 residues. Per germline, CDR1 LGHNA and CDR2 YNFKEQ. CDR3 loop: CASSVSGDSYEQYF. The CDR3 DNA sequence: TGTGCCAGCAGCGTCAGCGGGGACTCCTACGAGCAGTACTTC.

This clonotype showed up many times. The chain uses TRBV5-1 and TRBJ2-3; 7 bases are a match to TRBD1. This CDR3 is 15 amino acids long. CDR1 SGHRS and CDR2 YFSETQ come from the germline V gene. Losses at the gene ends were 7 bases for V and 0 bases for J; bases not matched to a gene: 8. CDR3 DNA: TGCGCCAGCCGCCCGACAGGGCTTAGCACAGATACGCAGTATTTT. Protein sequence: CASRPTGLSTDTQYF.

This clonotype came up a few times. V is TRBV7-8 and J is TRBJ2-7, with 10 bases matching TRBD1. Per germline, CDR1 SGHVS and CDR2 FQNEAQ. This CDR3 is 15 amino acids long. The junction had 9 bases not matched to a gene; V was cut back by 5 bases and J by 5 bases. The CDR3 sequence is CASSLRTGGWNEQYF. The CDR3 DNA sequence: TGTGCCAGCAGCCTTAGGACAGGGGGATGGAACGAGCAGTACTTC.